These 24 T cell receptor beta chains share one sample of origin, sequenced in a study of molecular identifiers for immune sequencing clone quantification. TCRdb ran MiXCR on the PCR reads and lists one entry per CDR3 protein. The repertoire holds approximately 550,000 distinct CDR3 sequences, with around 23% as singletons. The sequencing input was naive CD8+ T cells from blood, with Jurkat cell RNA spiked in. Specified subset: FACS-sorted CD8+CD4-CCR7+CD45RA+ naive T cells. These receptor sequences come from a human donor in good health. Some libraries in this study had Jurkat cell RNA spiked in.

This clonotype was observed a handful of times. This sequence joins TRBV9 and TRBJ1-3, with no clear D. The germline V gene encodes CDR1 SGDLS and CDR2 YYNGEE. Between the trimmed V and J ends, which lost 4 bases and 0 bases, there was a span of 8 bases. This CDR3 region has 14 residues. DNA for the CDR3: TGTGCCAGCAGCCGTGGGAGCTCTGGAAACACCATATATTTT. It encodes CASSRGSSGNTIYF.

V and J are TRBV5-1 and TRBJ2-7, with TRBD1 identical over 7 bases. The CDR3 spans 15 residues. Germline CDR1 and CDR2: SGHRS and YFSETQ. V lost 5 bases to trimming and J lost 2 bases; unmatched junction nucleotides: 10. Written as DNA, the CDR3 is TGCGCCAGCAGGTACCGGGACAGTGATACCTACGAGCAGTACTTC. It encodes CASRYRDSDTYEQYF.

The chain combines TRBV12-3 or TRBV12-4 with TRBJ2-5; the D gene is possibly TRBD1 (5 bases). Trimming pared 5 bases from V and 7 bases from J, leaving 17 bases between. The CDR3 covers 14 residues. The CDR3: CASSQLSHQGTQYF. DNA for the CDR3: TGTGCCAGCAGTCAATTAAGCCACCAGGGGACCCAGTACTTC.

Comment on this clonotype: Since the CDR3 does not end with the conserved phenylalanine or tryptophan, this likely comes from a read error. The J gene is TRBJ1-3, the V gene TRBV4-1; no clear D. CDR1 is MGHRA and CDR2 is YSYEKL in the germline V gene. V was cut by 4 bases and J by 4 bases, with 17 bases left in between. The CDR3 spans 16 residues. DNA of the CDR3: TGCGCCAGCAGCCTAACCCTGCCGGGATCAGGAAACACCATATATCTT. Translation gives CASSLTLPGSGNTIYL.

The genes are TRBV6-2 or TRBV6-3 and TRBJ2-1; 11 nucleotides align to TRBD2. Trimming removed 0 bases from V and 0 bases from J; junction bases left unmatched: 13. Germline V gene sequence: CDR1 MNHEY, CDR2 SVGEGT. The CDR3 totals 21 residues. The CDR3 DNA reads as TGTGCCAGCAGTTACTCGGGAATAGCGGGAGGGCGAGCCGTCTCCTACAATGAGCAGTTCTTC. This translates into CASSYSGIAGGRAVSYNEQFF.

This clonotype was recorded a few times. The chain uses TRBV11-2 and TRBJ2-2; 9 bases fit TRBD2. The CDR3 extends over 16 amino acids. The germline gives CDR1 SGHAT, CDR2 FQNNGV. V was clipped by 1 base and J by 6 bases; unmatched bases: 6. The CDR3 spells CASSLVVRGGPGELFF. The DNA of the CDR3 is TGTGCCAGCAGCTTAGTTGTGCGGGGGGGCCCCGGGGAGCTGTTTTTT.

This clonotype has at least ten counts. V usage is TRBV7-6 and J usage is TRBJ2-3; D remains unclear. V was cut by 2 bases and J by 2 bases, with 11 bases left in between. The CDR3 is made up of 15 amino acids. The germline V gene encodes CDR1 SGHVS and CDR2 FNYEAQ. In nucleotides, the CDR3 is TGTGCCAGCAGCTTATATTCTGGGGTCACAGATACGCAGTATTTT. Residues: CASSLYSGVTDTQYF.

There are many counts of this clonotype. The CDR3 region has the DNA TGCAGTGCTGTTGACAGGGGGCGAGATACGCAGTATTTT. Amino acid sequence: CSAVDRGRDTQYF. The genes are TRBV20-1 and TRBJ2-3, with 10 bases aligning to TRBD1. The V gene's germline CDR1 is DFQATT and CDR2 SNEGSKA (reference sequence). Germline trimming cut 5 bases from V and 5 bases from J; bases unmatched to any gene: 4. The CDR3 length is 13 residues.

This clonotype turned up a few times. The CDR3, as DNA: TGTGCCACCAGCGAGGACCCGGACCAAACGAACACCGGGGAGCTGTTTTTT. As protein: CATSEDPDQTNTGELFF. V is TRBV24-1 and J is TRBJ2-2; D remains unclear. Trimming removed 7 bases from V and 0 bases from J, with 17 bases in between. CDR1 and CDR2 (germline): KGHDR, SFDVKD. This CDR3 has 17 amino acids.

This clonotype turned up a few times. The chain has TRBV7-6 and TRBJ2-3, with unresolved D. The CDR3 totals 13 residues. CDR1 SGHVS and CDR2 FNYEAQ come from the germline V gene. V lost 1 base and J 4 bases, leaving 6 bases between the germline ends. CDR3 in DNA: TGTGCCAGCAGCTTAGAGGCGGCAGATACGCAGTATTTT. Translating it yields CASSLEAADTQYF.

Comment on this clonotype: A single base separates this from a much larger clone, so it may be a read error. V usage is TRBV5-6 and J usage is TRBJ2-3; 7 bases are a match to TRBD2. CDR1 and CDR2 from the germline V gene are SGHDT and YYEEEE. V lost 7 bases and J lost 4; bases outside the gene matches: 12. The CDR3 has 15 residues. In nucleotides, the CDR3 is TGTGCCAGCGGGTCCCGCGGGAGTCCCCCAGATACGCAGTATTTT. This encodes CASGSRGSPPDTQYF.

A word on this clonotype: A much larger clonotype is one base distant, so this may be a read error. The chain's CDR3 is CAASRDRGNQPQHF. The CDR3 DNA reads TGTGCCGCCAGCAGAGATCGGGGAAATCAGCCCCAGCATTTT. This chain connects TRBV15 to TRBJ1-5; D gene unclear. CDR3 length: 14 amino acids. Germline CDR1 reads LNHNV; CDR2 reads YYDKDF (reference sequence).

This clonotype has a count of ten or more. This chain connects TRBV12-3 or TRBV12-4 to TRBJ2-7, with a weak D call TRBD2 (6 bases). V lost 6 bases, J lost 4 bases, and 19 bases lay in between. The CDR3 loop spans 15 amino acids. CDR3 sequence (DNA): TGTGCCAGCAGAAAATATAGCGGTTTCCCGTACGAGCAGTACTTC. It translates to CASRKYSGFPYEQYF.

This clonotype was recorded at least ten times. The chain recombines TRBV7-9 with TRBJ2-2; perhaps D is TRBD1 or TRBD2 (5 bases each). Germline assignment: CDR1 SEHNR and CDR2 FQNEAQ (reference sequence). This CDR3 is built from 15 residues. Trimming shortened V by 6 bases and J by 2 bases, and 13 bases separated the two germline ends. CDR3 nucleotide sequence: TGTGCCAGCAGTGATGGGACGGCAAACACCGGGGAGCTGTTTTTT. Its protein product is CASSDGTANTGELFF.

The gene calls are TRBV30 and TRBJ1-1, with D possibly matching TRBD1 (5 bases). CDR1 and CDR2 from the germline V gene are GTSNPN and SVGIG (reference sequence). The CDR3 sequence is 12 residues long. Trimming took 0 bases from V and 6 from J, leaving 8 bases between them. The CDR3 sequence is CAWSVGAPEAFF. CDR3 in DNA: TGTGCCTGGAGTGTAGGGGCACCTGAAGCTTTCTTT.

V and J are TRBV5-3 and TRBJ2-2; D is uncertain. TRBV5-3 is classed as an ORF, of uncertain function. V was pared by 8 bases and J by 1 base, with 9 bases between. This CDR3 is 13 amino acids long. The CDR3 is CASLTMNTGELFF. CDR3 nucleotides: TGTGCCAGCCTTACAATGAACACCGGGGAGCTGTTTTTT.

This sequence joins TRBV6-5 and TRBJ2-7; 9 bases are a match to TRBD2. The CDR3 extends over 14 amino acids. Losses at the gene ends were 6 bases for V and 5 bases for J; bases not matched to a gene: 8. The germline V gene encodes CDR1 MNHEY and CDR2 SVGAGI. The CDR3 loop is CASRWREGHDEQYF. The CDR3 bases are TGTGCCAGCAGGTGGCGGGAGGGCCATGACGAGCAGTACTTC.

The rearrangement links TRBV11-2 to TRBJ2-5; D remains ambiguous. CDR3 length equals 14 residues. The germline V gene encodes CDR1 SGHAT and CDR2 FQNNGV. V lost 4 bases and J lost 9, with 18 bases in between. This chain's CDR3 is CASSSRQPQGAQYF. The CDR3 nucleotides are TGTGCCAGCAGCTCCCGTCAGCCACAAGGAGCCCAGTACTTC.

Of note for this clonotype: At one boundary the junction diverges from the germline segment, which might be a read error. This rearrangement joins TRBV12-5 to TRBJ2-7; D may be TRBD1 or TRBD2 (6 bases each). Germline lookup yields CDR1 LGHNT and CDR2 FRNRAP. The CDR3 is made up of 14 amino acids. CDR3 protein: CASGLVRGAEERYF. CDR3 in DNA: TGTGCTAGTGGTTTGGTAAGGGGGGCCGAAGAGCGGTACTTC.

This clonotype was picked up a small number of times. The chain is built from TRBV27 and TRBJ2-3; D may be TRBD1 (6 bases). CDR1 and CDR2 from the germline V gene are MNHEY and SMNVEV (reference sequence). The CDR3 has 14 amino acids. Trimming took 3 bases from V and 6 from J, leaving 13 bases between them. CDR3 in DNA: TGTGCCAGCAGTTTTTCCGGGACATTGGATACGCAGTATTTT. Encoded protein: CASSFSGTLDTQYF.

Concerning this clonotype itself: A much larger clone lies a single base off, so this may be a read error. The chain joins TRBV10-3 to TRBJ2-3; possibly TRBD2 for D (5 bases). The CDR3 totals 13 residues. V was shortened by 9 bases and J by 4 bases, with 14 bases between the two germline ends. The germline gives CDR1 ENHRY, CDR2 SYGVKD. As DNA, the CDR3 is TGTGCCATAGGAGGAGGATTCGCAGATACGCAGTATTTT. It encodes CAIGGGFADTQYF.

The chain recombines TRBV4-1 with TRBJ1-4, with D possibly TRBD1 on 5 matching bases. CDR1 MGHRA and CDR2 YSYEKL come from the germline V gene. The CDR3 runs 15 residues. V lost 4 bases and J lost 3, with 12 bases in between. CDR3 protein: CASSPRGPANEKLFF. The CDR3 DNA reads TGCGCCAGCAGCCCAAGGGGTCCAGCTAATGAAAAACTGTTTTTT.

This clonotype has ten or more counts. The gene calls are TRBV4-1 and TRBJ2-3; D is perhaps TRBD2 (6 bases). CDR3 length equals 15 residues. The germline gives CDR1 MGHRA, CDR2 YSYEKL. Trimming left V 4 bases short and J 4 bases short, with 15 bases between. CDR3 protein: CASSPQGGVPDTQYF. In DNA form, the CDR3 reads TGCGCCAGCAGCCCCCAGGGCGGGGTCCCAGATACGCAGTATTTT.

V and J are TRBV20-1 and TRBJ2-3, with a tentative D call TRBD2 (5 bases). This CDR3 has 13 residues. The germline V and J ends were trimmed by 3 bases and 8 bases, with 15 bases remaining between them. Germline loops: CDR1 DFQATT, CDR2 SNEGSKA (reference sequence). The CDR3 loop is CSARRGRSVTQYF. In nucleotides, the CDR3 is TGCAGTGCTAGGAGAGGGCGATCCGTTACGCAGTATTTT.